This passage covers 16 T cell receptor beta chains from one sample sequenced in a study of cytomegalovirus exposure and HLA in healthy donors. The PCR used 60 Vbeta and 13 Jbeta primers. Generated by immunoSEQ multiplex PCR, the TCRdb table keeps only in-frame clones and is missing some. This sample has about 180,000 clones, with 77% found just once. Sequenced input: PBMCs. The receptors originated from a man younger than 35 in good health and CMV-seronegative.

J is TRBJ2-7 and V is TRBV6-6, with D tentatively TRBD1 (5 bases). Trimming cost V 0 bases and J 2 bases, with 5 bases left between them. In germline, CDR1 is MNHNY, CDR2 SVGAGI (reference sequence). The CDR3 has 13 amino acids. CDR3 nucleotide sequence: TGTGCCAGCAGTTACTCGGACACCTACGAGCAGTACTTC. It encodes CASSYSDTYEQYF.

Of note for this clone: Other DNA variants within this sample encode the same CDR3. The chain combines TRBV7-9 with TRBJ2-7, with TRBD1 identical over 8 bases. The length of the CDR3 is 12 residues. V trimming: 8 bases; J trimming: 4 bases; junction bases outside the gene matches: 4. CDR1 is SEHNR and CDR2 is FQNEAQ in the germline V gene (reference sequence). The chain's CDR3 is CASGRQGYEQYF. The CDR3 bases are TGTGCCAGCGGGAGACAGGGGTACGAGCAGTACTTC. Complete variable domain (other parts from reference TRBV7-9 and TRBJ2-7): DTGVSQNPRHKITKRGQNVTFRCDPISEHNRLYWYRQTLGQGPEFLTYFQNEAQLEKSRLLSDRFSAERPKGSFSTLEIQRTEQGDSAMYLCASGRQGYEQYFGPGTRLTVT.

This CDR3 is CASSPGTSHNEQFF. The CDR3 DNA is TGTGCCAGCAGCCCGGGGACTAGCCACAATGAGCAGTTCTTC. The chain combines TRBV7-9 with TRBJ2-1; 9 bases are shared with TRBD2. Germline CDR1 reads SEHNR; CDR2 reads FQNEAQ (reference sequence). The V gene end was trimmed by 5 bases and the J gene end by 5 bases; junction bases not matched to a gene: 4. The CDR3 length is 14 residues.

V is TRBV30 and J is TRBJ1-1, with 8 bases fitting TRBD1. From germline, CDR1 is GTSNPN and CDR2 SVGIG (reference sequence). V gave up 3 bases and J gave up 10 bases; unmatched junction bases: 19. The CDR3 totals 16 residues. The CDR3 is CAWRATYRGSSGGAFF. The CDR3 nucleotides are TGTGCCTGGAGGGCCACATACAGGGGGAGCTCGGGCGGAGCTTTCTTT.

The chain employs TRBV7-8 and TRBJ2-3; D gene ambiguous. The CDR3 is 11 residues long. The V and J ends lost 5 bases and 2 bases respectively, with 2 bases between them. Germline V gene sequence: CDR1 SGHVS, CDR2 FQNEAQ. CDR3 DNA sequence: TGTGCCAGCAGCCACACAGATACGCAGTATTTT. Residues: CASSHTDTQYF.

This rearrangement joins TRBV18 to TRBJ2-7; D ambiguous. The length of the CDR3 is 13 residues. Germline CDR1 and CDR2: KGHSH and LQKENI. Trimming cost V 1 base and J 1 base, with 5 bases left between them. CDR3 in DNA: TGTGCCAGCTCACCACAACAGTCCTACGAGCAGTACTTC. It specifies CASSPQQSYEQYF. Variable domain in full (rest from reference TRBV18 and TRBJ2-7): NAGVMQNPRHLVRRRGQEARLRCSPMKGHSHVYWYRQLPEEGLKFMVYLQKENIIDESGMPKERFSAEFPKEGPSILRIQQVVRGDSAAYFCASSPQQSYEQYFGPGTRLTVT.

CDR3 sequence (DNA): TGTGCCAGCAGCCCGTACCACAGGGCCGCCTACGAGCAGTACTTC. This codes for CASSPYHRAAYEQYF. The gene calls are TRBV14 and TRBJ2-7; D is possibly TRBD1 (6 bases). Germline V gives CDR1 SGHDN, CDR2 FVKESK. Trimming took off 4 bases at V and 2 bases at J, with 15 bases between the two ends. The CDR3 sequence is 15 residues long.

This CDR3 is CASSYEAHNEKLFF. In nucleotides, the CDR3 is TGTGCCAGCAGTTACGAGGCCCATAATGAAAAACTGTTTTTT. The chain links TRBV6-5 to TRBJ1-4; the D is unclear. The V end lost 2 bases, the J end lost 4 bases, and 8 bases lay between the germline ends. The germline V gene encodes CDR1 MNHEY and CDR2 SVGAGI. The CDR3 sequence is 14 residues long.

The chain combines TRBV19 with TRBJ2-1; 10 bases are shared with TRBD2. The CDR3 totals 17 residues. Germline V gene sequence: CDR1 LNHDA, CDR2 SQIVND (reference sequence). V trimming: 6 bases; J trimming: 9 bases; junction bases outside the gene matches: 17. In nucleotides, the CDR3 is TGTGCCAGTAGCATACCTCCCTCTAGCGGGAGTGCGGGTGAGCAGTTCTTC. It encodes CASSIPPSSGSAGEQFF.

The chain couples TRBV30 to TRBJ1-6, with D possibly matching TRBD1 (5 bases). The germline gives CDR1 GTSNPN, CDR2 SVGIG (reference sequence). The germline V and J ends were trimmed by 5 bases and 0 bases, with 11 bases remaining between them. The CDR3 spans 15 residues. CDR3 residues: CAWASGGSYNSPLHF. Written as DNA, the CDR3 is TGTGCCTGGGCATCGGGGGGCTCCTATAATTCACCCCTCCACTTT. Filled out from reference TRBV30 and TRBJ1-6, the complete variable domain reads SQTIHQWPATLVQPVGSPLSLECTVEGTSNPNLYWYRQAAGRGLQLLFYSVGIGQISSEVPQNLSASRPQDRQFILSSKKLLLSDSGFYLCAWASGGSYNSPLHFGNGTRLTVT.

This clone was observed a few times. J is TRBJ2-7 and V is TRBV6-1, with D maybe TRBD1 (7 bases). The CDR3 is 14 amino acids. CDR1 and CDR2 from the germline V gene are MNHNS and SASEGT. V lost 7 bases to trimming and J lost 6 bases, with 19 bases between them. The CDR3, as DNA: TGTGCCAGCACCCAGGACAGGCCCGGGGGCGAGCAGTACTTC. Translating gives CASTQDRPGGEQYF.

The chain joins TRBV7-2 to TRBJ2-3; TRBD2 matches at 8 bases. Germline trimming cut 5 bases from V and 6 bases from J; bases unmatched to any gene: 7. The V gene's germline CDR1 is SGHTA and CDR2 FQGNSA. There are 14 residues in the CDR3. The CDR3 nucleotides read TGTGCCAGCAGCCCGCGGGGGGCTGGGGATACGCAGTATTTT. As protein: CASSPRGAGDTQYF.

V and J are TRBV4-3 and TRBJ1-5; D ambiguous. Germline CDR1 reads LGHNA; CDR2 reads YSLEER. The length of the CDR3 is 13 residues. The V end was cut by 0 bases, the J end by 3 bases, with 3 bases between. The CDR3 loop reads CASSQDYNQPQHF. The CDR3 DNA follows: TGCGCCAGCAGCCAAGATTACAATCAGCCCCAGCATTTT.

This chain uses TRBV28 with TRBJ1-5, with D maybe TRBD1 (5 bases). The CDR3 spans 17 residues. The germline CDR1 and CDR2 sequences are MDHEN and SYDVKM. The V gene lost 7 bases and the J gene lost 1 base, with 20 bases spanning the gap. CDR3 in amino acids: CASTAGRGTGSNQPQHF. CDR3 nucleotide sequence: TGTGCCAGCACCGCCGGGAGGGGTACGGGAAGCAATCAGCCCCAGCATTTT. The full variable domain, its missing parts supplied by reference TRBV28 and TRBJ1-5, is DVKVTQSSRYLVKRTGEKVFLECVQDMDHENMFWYRQDPGLGLRLIYFSYDVKMKEKGDIPEGYSVSREKKERFSLILESASTNQTSMYLCASTAGRGTGSNQPQHFGDGTRLSIL.

The CDR3 sequence is CASSSGDGDTQYF. CDR3 coding DNA: TGCGCCAGCAGCTCGGGGGACGGAGATACGCAGTATTTT. This chain links TRBV5-1 with TRBJ2-3; the D gene is possibly TRBD2 (6 bases). Trimming took off 3 bases at V and 5 bases at J, with 10 bases between the two ends. The length of the CDR3 is 13 residues. Germline values: CDR1 SGHRS, CDR2 YFSETQ.

The chain carries TRBV7-6 and TRBJ2-3, with 12 bases lining up with TRBD2. The germline CDR1 and CDR2 sequences are SGHVS and FNYEAQ. V lost 4 bases and J lost 2; bases outside the gene matches: 4. The CDR3 length is 16 residues. The CDR3 reads CASSSSSGRATDTQYF. The CDR3 region has the DNA TGTGCCAGCAGCTCATCTAGCGGGAGGGCCACAGATACGCAGTATTTT.